This section outlines one T cell receptor beta chain sequence together with its context. The germline gives CDR1 SNHLY, CDR2 FYNNEI. CDR3 length: 15 amino acids. Between the trimmed V and J ends, which lost 6 bases and 4 bases, there was a span of 16 bases. The source of the sample is a study of blood T cell repertoires in COVID-19. Study as a whole: Samples of COVID-19 (acute and convalescent) were obtained from the United States, Italy and Spain. In each case, the material was cDNA or gDNA derived from T cells, B-cell-depleted T cells, or PBMCs.

In the original analysis: By means of reference gene primer amplification, nucleated cell counts were estimated. Data came from immunoSEQ multiplex PCR; TCRdb stores just in-frame clones and leaves some out. V, J and clone size are taken as reported in that table, and D and trimming were inferred from the DNA itself. The table shows about 230,000 clones, with around 85% occurring only once. This receptor was taken from an elderly woman with acute or convalescent COVID-19. The specimen sequenced was peripheral blood. The J gene is TRBJ2-1, the V gene TRBV2; possibly TRBD2 for D (5 bases). CDR3 bases: TGTGCCAGCAGCTTGGGCCGGGGTAGTTACAATGAGCAGTTCTTC. Protein: CASSLGRGSYNEQFF.